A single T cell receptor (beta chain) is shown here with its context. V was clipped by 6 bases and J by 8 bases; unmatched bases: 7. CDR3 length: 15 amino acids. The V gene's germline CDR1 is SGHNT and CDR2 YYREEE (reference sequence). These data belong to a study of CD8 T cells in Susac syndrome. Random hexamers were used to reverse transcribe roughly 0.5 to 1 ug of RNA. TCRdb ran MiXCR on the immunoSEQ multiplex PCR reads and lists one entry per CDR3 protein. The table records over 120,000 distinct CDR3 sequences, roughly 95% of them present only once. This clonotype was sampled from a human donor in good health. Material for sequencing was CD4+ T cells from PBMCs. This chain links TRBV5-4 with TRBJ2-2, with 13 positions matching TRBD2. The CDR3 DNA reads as TGTGCCAGCAAAACTAGCGGGAGGGCCGCTGGGGAGCTGTTTTTT. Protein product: CASKTSGRAAGELFF.